This T cell receptor (beta chain) was captured in a study of spatial heterogeneity in lung cancer. General study results and limits: Expanded intratumoral alpha and beta TCR counts tracked tumor mutation counts.

Each CDR3 protein gets one entry after TCRdb re-called the 5' RACE reads with MiXCR. The sample has roughly 2,800 distinct CDR3 sequences, roughly 6.7% seen once. V lost 3 bases to trimming and J lost 2 bases, with 8 bases between them. The CDR3 runs 14 residues. This clonotype is medium-sized. Antigen: not known. This beta chain lies outside the target of a library built for alpha chains; its clone size means little. Regarding time point: sample taken at primary tumor resection. Whole RNA, isolated from tumor, nontumor lung or frozen PBMC, was sequenced without prior sorting. The sequencing used lung tumor tissue, collected at surgery. The chain uses TRBV12-3 or TRBV12-4 and TRBJ1-5, with no clear D. This clonotype originated in a male donor with early-stage non-small cell lung cancer. For the CDR3, the DNA is TGTGCCAGCAGTTTCGGTATCCGCAATCAGCCCCAGCATTTT. Translation gives CASSFGIRNQPQHF.